These 21 T cell receptor beta chains were sequenced from one sample in a study of T cells in Graves' hyperthyroidism and ophthalmopathy. Amplified TCR beta CDR3 regions derived from RNA transcripts. RT-PCR in the first round (using the HTBI primer set) targeted the TCR CDR3. Each CDR3 protein is one row after TCRdb ran MiXCR on the multiplex PCR reads. The sample has over 500,000 distinct CDR3 sequences; more than 15% are singletons. Sequencing was carried out using blood. The receptors come from a woman aged 30 to 39 with Graves' ophthalmopathy.

For this clonotype: A read error may be the cause here, since a much bigger clone is one base away. V gene TRBV30 combines with J gene TRBJ2-7; D is ambiguous. The J call may be in error: the DNA end matches TRBJ2-1 better. CDR1 is GTSNPN and CDR2 is SVGIG in the germline V gene (reference sequence). The CDR3 spans 12 residues. CDR3 DNA sequence: TGTGCCTGGAGTGTGAAGCCCTACGAGCAGTTCTTC. Translating gives CAWSVKPYEQFF.

This clonotype was seen at least ten times. The gene calls are TRBV15 and TRBJ2-5, with D perhaps matching TRBD2 (7 bases). Germline CDR1 and CDR2: LNHNV and YYDKDF (reference sequence). This CDR3 comprises 16 residues. V was pared by 5 bases and J by 2 bases, with 18 bases between. The CDR3 coding sequence is TGTGCCACCAGCTCCCGTGGGGGGGCCTTTCAAGAGACCCAGTACTTC. Protein: CATSSRGGAFQETQYF.

Points on this clonotype: A much larger clone is a single base away; this may be a read error. The rearrangement joins TRBV5-1 to TRBJ2-7; 12 positions agree with TRBD2. V gave up 0 bases and J gave up 2 bases; unmatched junction bases: 3. Looked up from germline, CDR1 is SGHRS and CDR2 is YFSETQ. CDR3 length: 16 amino acids. CDR3 nucleotide sequence: TGCGCCAGCAGCTTGGTTGGACTAGCGGGACCCTACGAGCAGTACTTC. This sequence encodes CASSLVGLAGPYEQYF.

This clonotype was seen a handful of times. The chain is built from TRBV6-2 or TRBV6-3 and TRBJ2-1; 7 bases align to TRBD2. The CDR3 contains 16 residues. Germline CDR1 reads MNHEY; CDR2 reads SVGEGT. The ends lost 8 bases at V and 6 bases at J; junction bases unmatched: 16. CDR3 in amino acids: CASSRLKAGSTNEQFF. The CDR3 region has the DNA TGTGCCAGCTCCCGACTGAAAGCGGGATCGACCAATGAGCAGTTCTTC.

This clonotype occurred many times. The rearrangement joins TRBV28 to TRBJ1-5; 7 nucleotides agree with TRBD1. Trimming took 7 bases from V and 2 from J; bases not matched to a gene: 11. This CDR3 has 16 residues. Germline values: CDR1 MDHEN, CDR2 SYDVKM. CDR3 region: CASTLSRGFGNQPQHF. The CDR3 nucleotides are TGTGCCAGCACCCTCTCCAGGGGGTTCGGCAATCAGCCCCAGCATTTT.

This clonotype was counted ten times or more. This chain joins TRBV12-3 or TRBV12-4 and TRBJ1-1; 10 bases match TRBD1. With V trimmed by 6 bases and J by 3 bases, 10 bases remained unmatched. There are 16 residues in the CDR3. CDR3 bases: TGTGCCAGCAGAACCGGGACAGGGGCTTGGGACACTGAAGCTTTCTTT. This gives the protein CASRTGTGAWDTEAFF.

This clonotype was seen only a few times. The chain carries TRBV24-1 and TRBJ2-1; TRBD2 matches at 8 bases. Per the germline V gene, CDR1 is KGHDR and CDR2 is SFDVKD. Trimming removed 1 base from V and 6 bases from J; junction bases left unmatched: 7. The CDR3 is 16 residues long. CDR3 in amino acids: CATSDLGTSGLNEQFF. CDR3 nucleotides: TGTGCCACCAGTGATTTAGGAACTAGCGGACTCAATGAGCAGTTCTTC.

V is TRBV6-1 and J is TRBJ1-6; no definite D call. Trimming took off 1 base at V and 9 bases at J, with 16 bases between the two ends. The CDR3 is 16 residues long. Germline loops: CDR1 MNHNS, CDR2 SASEGT. The CDR3 DNA follows: TGTGCCAGCAGTGAAGAGGTGGGTTGGGTGATTTCACCCCTCCACTTT. This encodes CASSEEVGWVISPLHF.

The sample holds many counts of this clonotype. The chain employs TRBV6-1 and TRBJ1-3; no firm D call. The CDR3 totals 17 residues. Germline CDR1 and CDR2: MNHNS and SASEGT. The germline V and J ends were trimmed by 5 bases and 1 base, with 18 bases remaining between them. The CDR3 sequence is CASSLSRRTYSGNTIYF. For the CDR3, the DNA is TGTGCCAGCAGTTTAAGTCGCAGAACCTATTCTGGAAACACCATATATTTT.

The CDR3 region has the DNA TGTGCCATCAGTGCAGGGGGTAACGAGCAGTACTTC. Translating gives CAISAGGNEQYF. The J gene is TRBJ2-7, the V gene TRBV10-3, with 7 bases lining up with TRBD1. Trimming at V came to 4 bases and at J to 5 bases, leaving 2 bases not matched to a gene. The CDR3 contains 12 residues. CDR1 is ENHRY and CDR2 is SYGVKD in the germline V gene.

In its sample, this clonotype was seen many times. CDR3 DNA sequence: TGTGCGAGCGGGAGTGCTACAGATACGCAGTATTTT. It codes for CASGSATDTQYF. This sequence joins TRBV28 and TRBJ2-3; 8 bases are a match to TRBD2. Germline lookup yields CDR1 MDHEN and CDR2 SYDVKM. The CDR3 covers 12 residues.

This clonotype came up a few times. The chain carries TRBV20-1 and TRBJ1-2, with D tentatively TRBD1 (5 bases). Germline CDR1 is DFQATT and CDR2 is SNEGSKA (reference sequence). V was clipped by 3 bases and J by 7 bases, with 15 bases between them. There are 13 residues in the CDR3. The CDR3 DNA reads TGCAGTGCTAGCCCCTCAGGGCGCCTTGGCTACACCTTC. This gives the protein CSASPSGRLGYTF.

The rearrangement links TRBV4-3 to TRBJ2-3; D is tentatively TRBD1 or TRBD2 (7 bases each). The germline V and J ends were trimmed by 2 bases and 3 bases, with 18 bases remaining between them. The CDR3 is 17 residues long. Germline values: CDR1 LGHNA, CDR2 YSLEER. The CDR3 sequence: CASSQTLQGRGTDTQYF. DNA of the CDR3: TGCGCCAGCAGCCAAACCCTACAGGGGAGGGGAACAGATACGCAGTATTTT.

Ten or more counts support this clonotype. CDR3 bases: TGTGCCAGCAGCCAAGTCCGGGGGTTGAACAATTCACCCCTCCACTTT. Encoded protein: CASSQVRGLNNSPLHF. The rearrangement links TRBV3-1 to TRBJ1-6; D is perhaps TRBD1 (5 bases). CDR1 and CDR2 from the germline V gene are LGHDT and YNNKEL (reference sequence). The CDR3 is 16 amino acids. V was trimmed by 1 base and J by 7 bases, leaving 14 bases between them. Looking up the rest from reference TRBV3-1 and TRBJ1-6 gives the full variable domain: DTAVSQTPKYLVTQMGNDKSIKCEQNLGHDTMYWYKQDSKKFLKIMFSYNNKELIINETVPNRFSPKSPDKAHLNLHINSLELGDSAVYFCASSQVRGLNNSPLHFGNGTRLTVT.

V and J are TRBV20-1 and TRBJ2-7; TRBD1 might be the D (5 bases). Deletions cut 4 bases from V and 0 bases from J, with 10 bases between. Germline lookup yields CDR1 DFQATT and CDR2 SNEGSKA (reference sequence). The CDR3 loop spans 13 amino acids. The CDR3 nucleotides are TGCAGTGCTAAACAGGTCAGCTCCTACGAGCAGTACTTC. It codes for CSAKQVSSYEQYF.

The chain links TRBV16 to TRBJ1-5; 8 bases fit TRBD1. Trimming took 4 bases from V and 4 from J; bases not matched to a gene: 6. Germline CDR1 and CDR2: KGHSY and FQNENV. The CDR3 contains 15 residues. The CDR3 reads CASSRTGSLNQPQHF. In DNA, the CDR3 is TGTGCCAGCAGCCGGACAGGGTCTTTAAATCAGCCCCAGCATTTT.

In its sample, this clonotype was seen a few times. The chain uses TRBV24-1 and TRBJ2-5; 15 positions match TRBD2. The V and J ends lost 9 bases and 5 bases, in that order; junction bases with no gene match: 15. Germline-derived CDR1 and CDR2 are KGHDR and SFDVKD. The CDR3 length is 18 residues. As DNA, the CDR3 is TGTGCCACCTTCTTCCGGACTAGCGGGAGGGAACGGAGGGAGACCCAGTACTTC. Its translation: CATFFRTSGRERRETQYF.

This clonotype has just a few counts. The V gene is TRBV6-5, the J gene TRBJ1-5, with TRBD1 matching 7 bases. Germline CDR1 is MNHEY and CDR2 is SVGAGI. The trim removed 2 bases at V and 6 bases at J, leaving 16 bases unmatched. There are 18 residues in the CDR3. As DNA, the CDR3 is TGTGCCAGCAGTTACGGGTTGATAGCCAGGGGGTCCATTCAGCCCCAGCATTTT. Translating gives CASSYGLIARGSIQPQHF.

This clonotype was counted ten times or more. The chain uses TRBV5-1 and TRBJ2-7; D gene ambiguous. V lost 3 bases, J lost 2 bases, and 9 bases lay in between. The CDR3 spans 13 residues. Germline V gene data show CDR1 as SGHRS and CDR2 as YFSETQ. The CDR3 region has the DNA TGCGCCAGCAGCTCCGACCCTACCTACGAGCAGTACTTC. Amino acids: CASSSDPTYEQYF.

This clonotype was seen ten or more times. The CDR3 region is CSARVGGGSYGYTF. The CDR3 DNA sequence: TGCAGTGCTAGAGTCGGGGGAGGGTCTTATGGCTACACCTTC. V and J are TRBV20-1 and TRBJ1-2; a possible D gene is TRBD1 (5 bases). This CDR3 has 14 amino acids. The V end was cut by 1 base, the J end by 5 bases, with 14 bases between. Germline assignment: CDR1 DFQATT and CDR2 SNEGSKA (reference sequence).

This chain joins TRBV7-6 and TRBJ2-2, with a possible D match to TRBD2 (5 bases). Germline-derived CDR1 and CDR2 are SGHVS and FNYEAQ. V dropped 0 bases and J dropped 6 bases, with 8 bases sitting between them. CDR3 length: 14 residues. CDR3 amino acids: CASSLAFGAGELFF. The DNA for the CDR3 is TGTGCCAGCAGCTTAGCGTTCGGGGCCGGGGAGCTGTTTTTT.